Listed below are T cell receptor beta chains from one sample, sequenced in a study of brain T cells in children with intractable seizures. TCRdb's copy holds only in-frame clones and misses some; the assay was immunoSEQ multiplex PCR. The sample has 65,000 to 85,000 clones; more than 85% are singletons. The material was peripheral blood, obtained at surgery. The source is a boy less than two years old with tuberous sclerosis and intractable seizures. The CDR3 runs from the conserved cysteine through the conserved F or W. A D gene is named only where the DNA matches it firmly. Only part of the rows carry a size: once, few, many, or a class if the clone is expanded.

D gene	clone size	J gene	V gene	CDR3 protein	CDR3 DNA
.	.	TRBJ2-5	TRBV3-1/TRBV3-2	CASSPRGAETQYF	TGTGCCAGCAGCCCGAGGGGTGCGGAGACCCAGTACTTC
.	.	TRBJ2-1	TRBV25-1	CASSDGGAYNEQFF	TGTGCCAGCAGTGACGGGGGTGCCTACAATGAGCAGTTCTTC
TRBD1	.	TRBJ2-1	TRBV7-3	CASSPDRDTYNEQFF	TGTGCCAGCAGCCCGGACAGGGACACCTACAATGAGCAGTTCTTC
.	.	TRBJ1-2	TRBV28	CASSLISRGGYTF	TGTGCCAGCAGTTTAATATCCCGGGGAGGCTACACCTTC
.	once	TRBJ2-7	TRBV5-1	CASSLPKQQGQEQYF	TGCGCCAGCAGCCTCCCGAAACAACAAGGTCAAGAGCAGTACTTC
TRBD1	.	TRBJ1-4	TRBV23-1	CASSQSKGAPTNEKLFF	TGCGCCAGCAGTCAATCGAAGGGGGCCCCAACTAATGAAAAACTGTTTTTT
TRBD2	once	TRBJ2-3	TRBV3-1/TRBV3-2	CASSQDEGLASYTQYF	TGTGCCAGCAGCCAAGACGAAGGACTAGCATCCTATACGCAGTATTTT
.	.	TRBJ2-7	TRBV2	CASSGLNYEQYF	TGTGCCAGCAGTGGGTTAAACTACGAGCAGTACTTC
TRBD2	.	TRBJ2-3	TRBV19	CASKLAGGTDTQYF	TGTGCCAGTAAACTAGCGGGGGGCACAGATACGCAGTATTTT
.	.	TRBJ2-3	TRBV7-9	CASSLDGRTDTQYF	TGTGCCAGCAGCTTAGATGGCCGTACAGATACGCAGTATTTT
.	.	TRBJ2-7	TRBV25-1	CASSRPGLGQYF	TGTGCCAGCAGTAGGCCGGGCCTAGGGCAGTACTTC
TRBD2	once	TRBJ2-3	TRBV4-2	CASSTEAGVPTDTQYF	TGTGCCAGCAGCACCGAAGCGGGAGTTCCGACAGATACGCAGTATTTT
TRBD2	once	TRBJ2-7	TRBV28	CASSPPASGEQYF	TGTGCCAGCAGCCCCCCCGCTAGCGGCGAGCAGTACTTC
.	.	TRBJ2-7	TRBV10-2	CASSPAYEQYF	TGCGCCAGCAGCCCCGCCTACGAGCAGTACTTC
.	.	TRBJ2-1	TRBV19	CASTEGSYNEQFF	TGTGCCAGTACTGAGGGTTCCTACAATGAGCAGTTCTTC
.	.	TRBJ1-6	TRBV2	CAGTLQSSYNSPLHF	TGTGCCGGCACACTACAGAGCTCCTATAATTCACCCCTCCACTTT
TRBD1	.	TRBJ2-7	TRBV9	CASSAGGKQYF	TGTGCCAGCAGCGCAGGGGGCAAGCAGTACTTC
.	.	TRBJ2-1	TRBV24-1	CATSVGTSVTGYNEQFF	TGTGCCACCAGTGTCGGGACTTCTGTTACGGGATACAATGAGCAGTTCTTC
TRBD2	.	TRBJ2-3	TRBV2	CASRGESGLTDTQYF	TGTGCCAGCAGGGGCGAATCGGGACTAACAGATACGCAGTATTTT
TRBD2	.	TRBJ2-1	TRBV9	CASSAGREGRHEQFF	TGTGCCAGCAGCGCAGGCCGGGAGGGCCGGCATGAGCAGTTCTTC
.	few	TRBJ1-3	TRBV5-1	CASSKGQVGNTIYF	TGCGCCAGCAGCAAGGGACAAGTCGGAAACACCATATATTTT
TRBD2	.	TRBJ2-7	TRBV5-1	CASSRTEAGGNEQYF	TGCGCCAGCAGCCGCACAGAAGCGGGAGGGAACGAGCAGTACTTC